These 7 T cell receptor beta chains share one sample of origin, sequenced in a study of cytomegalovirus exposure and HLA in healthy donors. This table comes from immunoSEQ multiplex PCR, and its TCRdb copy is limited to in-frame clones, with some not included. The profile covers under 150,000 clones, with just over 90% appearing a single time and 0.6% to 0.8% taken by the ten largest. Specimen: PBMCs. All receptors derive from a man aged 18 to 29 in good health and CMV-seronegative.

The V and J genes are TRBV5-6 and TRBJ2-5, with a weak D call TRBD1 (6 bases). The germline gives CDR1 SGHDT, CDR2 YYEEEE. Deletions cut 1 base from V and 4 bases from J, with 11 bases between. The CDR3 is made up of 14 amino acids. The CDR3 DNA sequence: TGTGCCAGCAGCTTGTTTACAGGGACAGAGACCCAGTACTTC. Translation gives CASSLFTGTETQYF.

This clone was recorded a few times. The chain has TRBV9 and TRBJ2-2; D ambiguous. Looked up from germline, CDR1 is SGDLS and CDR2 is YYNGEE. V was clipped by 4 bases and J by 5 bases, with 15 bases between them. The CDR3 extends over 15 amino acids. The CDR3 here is CASSPLDSSTGELFF. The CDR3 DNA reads TGTGCCAGCAGCCCCCTTGATAGTAGTACCGGGGAGCTGTTTTTT.

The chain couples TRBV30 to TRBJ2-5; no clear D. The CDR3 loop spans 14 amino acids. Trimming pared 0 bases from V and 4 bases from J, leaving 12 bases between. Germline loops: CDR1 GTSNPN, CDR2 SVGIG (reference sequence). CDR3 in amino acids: CAWSVRHGLETQYF. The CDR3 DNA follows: TGTGCCTGGAGTGTGCGTCATGGTTTAGAGACCCAGTACTTC.

As DNA, the CDR3 is TGCGCCAGCAGCAACGGGGGACAGGCCCTTGGGATTGACGAGCAGTACTTC. As protein: CASSNGGQALGIDEQYF. The V gene is TRBV5-1, the J gene TRBJ2-7, with 8 bases lining up with TRBD1. V shed 4 bases, J shed 5 bases, and the junction held 17 bases outside the gene matches. This CDR3 spans 17 amino acids. Germline V gene lookup returns CDR1 SGHRS and CDR2 YFSETQ.

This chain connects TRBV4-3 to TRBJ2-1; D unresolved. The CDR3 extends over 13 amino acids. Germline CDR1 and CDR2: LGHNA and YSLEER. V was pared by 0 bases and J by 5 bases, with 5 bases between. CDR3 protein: CASSQDFNNEQFF. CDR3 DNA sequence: TGCGCCAGCAGCCAAGATTTTAACAATGAGCAGTTCTTC.

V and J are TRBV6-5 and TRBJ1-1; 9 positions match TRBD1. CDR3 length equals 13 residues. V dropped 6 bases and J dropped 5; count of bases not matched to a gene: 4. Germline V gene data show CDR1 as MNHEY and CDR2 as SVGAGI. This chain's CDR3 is CASRHRGRTEAFF. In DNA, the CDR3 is TGTGCCAGCAGACACAGGGGGCGGACTGAAGCTTTCTTT.

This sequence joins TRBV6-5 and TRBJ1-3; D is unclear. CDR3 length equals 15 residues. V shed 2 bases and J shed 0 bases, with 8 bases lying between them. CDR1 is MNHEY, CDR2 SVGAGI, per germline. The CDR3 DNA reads TGTGCCAGCAGTTACGGGAGGGTCTCTGGAAACACCATATATTTT. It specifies CASSYGRVSGNTIYF.